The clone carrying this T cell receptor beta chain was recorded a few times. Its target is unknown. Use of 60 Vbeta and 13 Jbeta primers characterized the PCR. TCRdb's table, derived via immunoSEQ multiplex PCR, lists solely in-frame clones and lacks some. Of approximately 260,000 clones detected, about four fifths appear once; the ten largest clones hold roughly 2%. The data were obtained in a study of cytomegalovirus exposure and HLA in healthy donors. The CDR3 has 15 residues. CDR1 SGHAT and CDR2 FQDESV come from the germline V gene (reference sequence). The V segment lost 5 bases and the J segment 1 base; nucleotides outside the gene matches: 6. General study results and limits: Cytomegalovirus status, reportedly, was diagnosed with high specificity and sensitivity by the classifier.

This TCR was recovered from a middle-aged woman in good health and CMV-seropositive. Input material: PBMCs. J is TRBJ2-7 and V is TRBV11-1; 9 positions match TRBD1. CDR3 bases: TGTGCCAGCAGCATAACAGGGGGCTCTTCCTACGAGCAGTACTTC. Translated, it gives CASSITGGSSYEQYF.